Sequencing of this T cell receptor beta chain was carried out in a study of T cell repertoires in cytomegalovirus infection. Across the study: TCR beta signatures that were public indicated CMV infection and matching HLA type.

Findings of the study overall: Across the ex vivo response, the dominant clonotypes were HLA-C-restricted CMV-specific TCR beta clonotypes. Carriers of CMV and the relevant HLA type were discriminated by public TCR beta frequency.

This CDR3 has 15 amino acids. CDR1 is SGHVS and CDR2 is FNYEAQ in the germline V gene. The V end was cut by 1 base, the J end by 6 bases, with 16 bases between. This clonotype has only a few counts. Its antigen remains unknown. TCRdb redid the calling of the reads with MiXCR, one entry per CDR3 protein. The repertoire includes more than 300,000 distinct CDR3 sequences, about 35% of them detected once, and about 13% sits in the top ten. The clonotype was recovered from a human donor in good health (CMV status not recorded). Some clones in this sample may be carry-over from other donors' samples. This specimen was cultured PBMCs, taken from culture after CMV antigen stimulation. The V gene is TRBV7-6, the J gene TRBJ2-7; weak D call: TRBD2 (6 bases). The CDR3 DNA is TGTGCCAGCAGCTTAGGTGGGCGGGACCCCAGCGAGCAGTACTTC. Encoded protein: CASSLGGRDPSEQYF.